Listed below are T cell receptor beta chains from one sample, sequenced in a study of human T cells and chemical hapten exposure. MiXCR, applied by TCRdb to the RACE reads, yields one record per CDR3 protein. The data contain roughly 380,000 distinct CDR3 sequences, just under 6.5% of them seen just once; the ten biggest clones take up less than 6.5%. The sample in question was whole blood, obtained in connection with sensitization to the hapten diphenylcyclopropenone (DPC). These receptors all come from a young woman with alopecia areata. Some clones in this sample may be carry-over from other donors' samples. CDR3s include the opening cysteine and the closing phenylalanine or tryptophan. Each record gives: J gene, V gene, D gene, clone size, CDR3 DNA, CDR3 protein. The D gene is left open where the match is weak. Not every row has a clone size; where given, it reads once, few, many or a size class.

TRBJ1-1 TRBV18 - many TGTGCCAGCTCACCGAAACGGGTCGAGCTAGGCAACACTGAAGCTTTCTTT CASSPKRVELGNTEAFF
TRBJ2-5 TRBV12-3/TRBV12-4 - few TGTGCCAGCGGGGGTAGCAAAGAGACCCAGTACTTC CASGGSKETQYF
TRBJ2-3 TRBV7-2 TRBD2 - TGTGCCAGCAGCCCCTCCCGACTAGCGGGGAAAGATACGCAGTATTTT CASSPSRLAGKDTQYF
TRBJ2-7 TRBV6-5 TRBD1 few TGTGCCAGCAGCAGGACAGGGAGTCGCTACGAGCAGTACTTC CASSRTGSRYEQYF
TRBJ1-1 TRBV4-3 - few TGCGCCAGCAGCCAAGAATTCCTCATGAACACTGAAGCTTTCTTT CASSQEFLMNTEAFF
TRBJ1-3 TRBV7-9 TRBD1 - TGTGCCAGCAGCCGTAGGGCAGGGGGCCCTGGAAACACCATATATTTT CASSRRAGGPGNTIYF
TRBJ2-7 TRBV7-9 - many TGTGCCAGCAGCTTGGCGGCAGGTCAGAATAGCTACGAGCAGTACTTC CASSLAAGQNSYEQYF
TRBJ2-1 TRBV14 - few TGTGCCAGCAGCCCTTCCCGCGGGGAGCGCTACAATGAGCAGTTCTTC CASSPSRGERYNEQFF
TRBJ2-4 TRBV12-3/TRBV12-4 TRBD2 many TGTGCCAGCAGTGGACTAGCGGGCGTTGTTCAGTACTTC CASSGLAGVVQYF
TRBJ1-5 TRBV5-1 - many TGCGCCAGCAGAGAACAGGAAAATCAGCCCCAGCATTTT CASREQENQPQHF
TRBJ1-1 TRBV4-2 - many TGTGCCAGCAGCCAAGCGGGGGGTTCCACTGAAGCTTTCTTT CASSQAGGSTEAFF
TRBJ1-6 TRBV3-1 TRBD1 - TGTGCCAGCAGCCAACGGTCCGGGACAGTTGGAGTTTCACCCCTCCACTTT CASSQRSGTVGVSPLHF
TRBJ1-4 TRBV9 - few TGTGCCAGCAGCCCCTTTCCGTCAGATGAAAAACTGTTTTTT CASSPFPSDEKLFF
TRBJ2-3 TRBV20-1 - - TGCAGTGCTAGATGGGGGGCGGGGAGCACAGATACGCAGTATTTT CSARWGAGSTDTQYF
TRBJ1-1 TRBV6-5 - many TGTGCCAGCAGTTACGCCGCCATGGGTGACACTGAAGCTTTCTTT CASSYAAMGDTEAFF
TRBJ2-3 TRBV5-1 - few TGCGCCAGCAGCTCCGGGACATTTGATTTGGGAGATACGCAGTATTTT CASSSGTFDLGDTQYF
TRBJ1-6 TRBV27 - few TGTGCCAGCGGATGGGACTCCTATAATTCACCCCTCCACTTT CASGWDSYNSPLHF
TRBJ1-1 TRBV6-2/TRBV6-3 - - TGTGCCAGCAGTTACCCACAGCACGGGGCCGCGTGGGAAGCTTTCTTT CASSYPQHGAAWEAFF